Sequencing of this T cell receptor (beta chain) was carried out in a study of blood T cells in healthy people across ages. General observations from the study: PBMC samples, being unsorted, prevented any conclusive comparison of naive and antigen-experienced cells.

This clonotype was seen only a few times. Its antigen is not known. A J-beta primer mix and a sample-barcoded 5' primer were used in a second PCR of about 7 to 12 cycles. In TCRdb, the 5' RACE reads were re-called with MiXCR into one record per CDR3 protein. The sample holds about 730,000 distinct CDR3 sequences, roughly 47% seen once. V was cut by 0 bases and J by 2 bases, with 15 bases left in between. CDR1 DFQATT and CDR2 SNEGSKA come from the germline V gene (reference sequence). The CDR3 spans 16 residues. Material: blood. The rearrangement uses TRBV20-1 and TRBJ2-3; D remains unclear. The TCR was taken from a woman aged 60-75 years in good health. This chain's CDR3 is CSARDQLRSTTDTQYF. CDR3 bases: TGCAGTGCTAGAGATCAACTACGGAGTACCACAGATACGCAGTATTTT.